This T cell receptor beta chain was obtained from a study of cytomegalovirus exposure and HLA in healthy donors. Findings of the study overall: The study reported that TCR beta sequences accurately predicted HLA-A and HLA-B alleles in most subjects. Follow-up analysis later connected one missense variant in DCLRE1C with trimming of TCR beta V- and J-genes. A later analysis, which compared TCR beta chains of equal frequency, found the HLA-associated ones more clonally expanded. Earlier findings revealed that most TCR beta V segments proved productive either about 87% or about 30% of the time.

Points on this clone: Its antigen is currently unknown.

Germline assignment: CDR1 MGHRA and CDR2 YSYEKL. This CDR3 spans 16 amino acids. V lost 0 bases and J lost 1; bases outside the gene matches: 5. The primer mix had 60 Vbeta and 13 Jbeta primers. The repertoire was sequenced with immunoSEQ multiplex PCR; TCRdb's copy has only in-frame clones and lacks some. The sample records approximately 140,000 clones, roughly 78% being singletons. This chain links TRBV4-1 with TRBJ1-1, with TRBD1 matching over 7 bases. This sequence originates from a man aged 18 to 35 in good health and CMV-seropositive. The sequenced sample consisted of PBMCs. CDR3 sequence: CASSQDSQGGNTEAFF. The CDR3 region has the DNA TGCGCCAGCAGCCAAGATAGTCAGGGGGGGAACACTGAAGCTTTCTTT.